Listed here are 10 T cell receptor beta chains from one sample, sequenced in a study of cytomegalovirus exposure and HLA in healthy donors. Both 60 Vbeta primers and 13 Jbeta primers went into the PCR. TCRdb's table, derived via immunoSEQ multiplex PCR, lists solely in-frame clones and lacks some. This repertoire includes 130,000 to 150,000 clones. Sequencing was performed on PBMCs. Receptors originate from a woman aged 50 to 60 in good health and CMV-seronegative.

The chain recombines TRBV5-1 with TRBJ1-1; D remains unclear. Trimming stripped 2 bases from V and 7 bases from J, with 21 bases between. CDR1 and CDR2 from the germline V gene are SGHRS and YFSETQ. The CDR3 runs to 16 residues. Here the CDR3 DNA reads TGCGCCAGCAGCTTATCTCTTCGAAGGGAAGCGGGTGAAGCTTTCTTT. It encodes CASSLSLRREAGEAFF.

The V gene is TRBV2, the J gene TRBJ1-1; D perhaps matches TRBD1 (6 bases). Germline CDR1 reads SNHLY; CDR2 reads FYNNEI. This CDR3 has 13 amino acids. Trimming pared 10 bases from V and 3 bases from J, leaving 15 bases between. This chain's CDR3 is CATTQGLDTEAFF. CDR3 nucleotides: TGTGCCACTACCCAGGGGTTGGACACTGAAGCTTTCTTT.

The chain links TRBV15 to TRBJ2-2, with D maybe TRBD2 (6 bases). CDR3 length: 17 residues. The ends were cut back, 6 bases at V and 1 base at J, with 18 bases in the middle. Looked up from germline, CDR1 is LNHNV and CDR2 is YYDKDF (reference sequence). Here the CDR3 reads CATRIPRSSGNTGELFF. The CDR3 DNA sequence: TGTGCCACCAGGATCCCCAGAAGTAGCGGGAACACCGGGGAGCTGTTTTTT.

The CDR3 loop is CASSSRTSGGNTGELFF. Written as DNA, the CDR3 is TGCGCCAGCAGCTCGAGGACTAGCGGGGGAAACACCGGGGAGCTGTTTTTT. This chain joins TRBV5-1 and TRBJ2-2; 13 nucleotides agree with TRBD2. Germline values: CDR1 SGHRS, CDR2 YFSETQ. The CDR3 is 17 residues long. The junction had 4 bases not matched to a gene; V was cut back by 3 bases and J by 2 bases.

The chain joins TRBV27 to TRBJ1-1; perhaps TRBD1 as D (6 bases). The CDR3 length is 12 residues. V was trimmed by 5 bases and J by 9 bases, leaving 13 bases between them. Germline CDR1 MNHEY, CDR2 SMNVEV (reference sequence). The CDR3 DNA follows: TGTGCCAGCAGTCCTCAGGGGAATCAAGCTTTCTTT. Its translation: CASSPQGNQAFF.

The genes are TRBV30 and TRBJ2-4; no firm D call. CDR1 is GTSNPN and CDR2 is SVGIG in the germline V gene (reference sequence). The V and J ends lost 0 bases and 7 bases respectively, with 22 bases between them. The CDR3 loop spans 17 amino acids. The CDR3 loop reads CAWSVGVSVGPRNIQYF. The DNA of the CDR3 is TGTGCCTGGAGTGTAGGTGTTTCGGTCGGCCCGAGGAACATTCAGTACTTC. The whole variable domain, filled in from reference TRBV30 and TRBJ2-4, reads SQTIHQWPATLVQPVGSPLSLECTVEGTSNPNLYWYRQAAGRGLQLLFYSVGIGQISSEVPQNLSASRPQDRQFILSSKKLLLSDSGFYLCAWSVGVSVGPRNIQYFGAGTRLSVL.

The DNA of the CDR3 is TGTGCCATCTCCGGACAGGGGAGTCAGCCCCAGCATTTT. Amino acids: CAISGQGSQPQHF. The chain employs TRBV10-3 and TRBJ1-5; 9 bases are shared with TRBD1. This CDR3 region has 13 residues. V was pared by 8 bases and J by 6 bases, with 5 bases of the junction left unmatched. Germline CDR1 ENHRY, CDR2 SYGVKD.

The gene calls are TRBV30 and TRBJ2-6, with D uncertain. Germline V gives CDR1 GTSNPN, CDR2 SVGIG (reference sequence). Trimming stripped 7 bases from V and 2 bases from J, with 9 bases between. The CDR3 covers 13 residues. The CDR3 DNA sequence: TGTGCCTCCCCGGAGCCTGGGGCCAACGTCCTGACTTTC. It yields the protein CASPEPGANVLTF. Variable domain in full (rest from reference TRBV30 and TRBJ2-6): SQTIHQWPATLVQPVGSPLSLECTVEGTSNPNLYWYRQAAGRGLQLLFYSVGIGQISSEVPQNLSASRPQDRQFILSSKKLLLSDSGFYLCASPEPGANVLTFGAGSRLTVL.

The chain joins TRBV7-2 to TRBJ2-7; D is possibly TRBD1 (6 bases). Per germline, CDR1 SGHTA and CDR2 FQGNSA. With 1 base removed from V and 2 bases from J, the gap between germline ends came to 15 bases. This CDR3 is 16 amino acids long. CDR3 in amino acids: CASSLGQGFSPYEQYF. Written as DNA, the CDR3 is TGTGCCAGCAGCTTAGGCCAGGGGTTCTCGCCCTACGAGCAGTACTTC.

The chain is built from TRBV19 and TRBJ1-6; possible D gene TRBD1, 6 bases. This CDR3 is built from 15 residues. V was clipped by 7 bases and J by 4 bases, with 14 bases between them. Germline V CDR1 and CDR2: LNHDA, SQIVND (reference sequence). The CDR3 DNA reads TGTGCCAGTAAAACTCGGACAGCGTATAATTCACCCCTCCACTTT. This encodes CASKTRTAYNSPLHF.